The present T cell receptor (beta chain) was sequenced within a study of read filtering for tumor transcriptome and immune sequencing. This clonotype was observed at least ten times. This library used 300 to 450 ng RNA and molecular barcoded adaptors spanning alpha/delta and beta/gamma chains. MiXCR, applied by TCRdb to the reads, yields one record per CDR3 protein. Of around 40,000 distinct CDR3 sequences in the sample, roughly 10% were seen once. The sequencing input was a population of CD138-negative cells sorted from bone marrow. The sequence derives from a donor at least 40 years old with multiple myeloma.

CDR3 coding DNA: TGTGCCAGCAGTTTTCTGGCGGTGGATGGTAGGGATACGCAGTATTTT. It is translated as CASSFLAVDGRDTQYF. J is TRBJ2-3 and V is TRBV12-3 or TRBV12-4; D not certain. The CDR3 loop spans 16 amino acids. V lost 3 bases and J lost 6, with 19 bases in between.